This TCR beta chain emerged from a study of blood T cell repertoires in COVID-19. The CDR3 is made up of 14 amino acids. The trim removed 5 bases at V and 7 bases at J, leaving 4 bases unmatched. The germline CDR1 and CDR2 sequences are KGHDR and SFDVKD. Researchers sorted participants into cohorts using their self-reported clinical history. TCRdb's copy holds only in-frame clones and misses some; the assay was immunoSEQ multiplex PCR. The repertoire has roughly 320,000 clones, 90% of them found once; the top ten carry 3.9%. Specimen: PBMCs or T cells enriched from blood (not recorded which). The rearrangement joins TRBV24-1 to TRBJ1-6; 7 positions agree with TRBD1. The clonotype originates from a young woman who had been exposed to COVID-19. The CDR3 here is CATSVDRENSPLHF. CDR3 nucleotides: TGTGCCACCAGTGTCGACAGGGAGAATTCACCCCTCCACTTT.